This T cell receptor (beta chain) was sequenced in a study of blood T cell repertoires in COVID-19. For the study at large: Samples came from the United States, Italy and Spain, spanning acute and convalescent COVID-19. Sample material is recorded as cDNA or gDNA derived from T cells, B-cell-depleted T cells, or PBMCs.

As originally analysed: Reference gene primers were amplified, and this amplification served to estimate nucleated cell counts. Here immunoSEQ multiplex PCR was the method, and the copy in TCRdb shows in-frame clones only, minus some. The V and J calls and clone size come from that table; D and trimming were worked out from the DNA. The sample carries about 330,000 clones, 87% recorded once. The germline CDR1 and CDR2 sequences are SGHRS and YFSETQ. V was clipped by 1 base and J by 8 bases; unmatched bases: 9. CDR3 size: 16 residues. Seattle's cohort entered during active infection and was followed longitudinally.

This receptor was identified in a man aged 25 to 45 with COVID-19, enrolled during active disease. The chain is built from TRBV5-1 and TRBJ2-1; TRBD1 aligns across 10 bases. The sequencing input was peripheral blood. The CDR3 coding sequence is TGCGCCAGCAGCTTGATTGGGACAGGGGACTCGGATGAGCAGTTCTTC. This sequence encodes CASSLIGTGDSDEQFF.